Listed below are T cell receptor beta chains from one sample, sequenced in a study of blood T cell repertoires in COVID-19. The assay was immunoSEQ multiplex PCR, and TCRdb's table has in-frame clones only and misses some. The data show a few hundred thousand clones, roughly 86% seen once. What was sequenced was peripheral blood. These receptors originate from a man aged 35-49 years who had recovered from COVID-19. Each CDR3 is given with its conserved first and last residue. Only some rows state a clone size, as once, few, many or a class for expanded clones.

clone size	V gene	J gene	CDR3 protein
-	TRBV5-1	TRBJ2-7	CASSLGTVSSYEQYF
-	TRBV14	TRBJ2-7	CASSPNRVLSYEQYF
-	TRBV2	TRBJ2-3	CASKAGGADTQYF
-	TRBV9	TRBJ2-1	CASSVAGGGNEQFF
few	TRBV4-3	TRBJ2-5	CASSQTTGTRQETQYF
-	TRBV27	TRBJ2-7	CASARQGSYEQYF
-	TRBV12-2	TRBJ2-2	CASRLVPGLAGPNTGELFF
-	TRBV25-1	TRBJ2-1	CASSDGQGTYNEQFF
once	TRBV21-1	TRBJ2-3	CASSPLLAATSTDTQYF
-	TRBV9	TRBJ2-2	CASSALRDSPNGGELFF
few	TRBV5-6	TRBJ2-7	CASSLVASGSYEQYF
once	TRBV18	TRBJ2-5	CASSPGTGAQETQYF
-	TRBV27	TRBJ2-2	CASSIAGGPRRGELFF
-	TRBV2	TRBJ2-3	CASTQNRGTGGASTQYF
-	TRBV6-1	TRBJ2-7	CASSEGTSGGLREQYF
-	TRBV7-8	TRBJ2-1	CASSQRRDEQFF
-	TRBV7-9	TRBJ2-5	CASSWASENRETQYF
-	TRBV9	TRBJ1-2	CASSPGTAGYTF
few	TRBV9	TRBJ1-5	CASSVGDSAFSPQHF
once	TRBV6-5	TRBJ1-5	CASRAGSPGNQPQHF
-	TRBV10-3	TRBJ2-7	CACSPGYEQYF
once	TRBV6-6	TRBJ1-6	CASSLQGNSPLHF
-	TRBV3-1/TRBV3-2	TRBJ2-1	CASSPRRGGIYNEQFF
-	TRBV19	TRBJ1-1	CASSKSVNMNTEAFF
once	TRBV6-6	TRBJ2-3	CASTSQRGGADTQYF
once	TRBV10-1	TRBJ2-3	CASSESGGARDTQYF
once	TRBV14	TRBJ2-2	CASSQDSKTAYTGELFF
-	TRBV7-2	TRBJ1-4	CASSSGQGHEKLFF
few	TRBV6-5	TRBJ2-7	CASSYSIGAAYEQYF
-	TRBV5-1	TRBJ1-1	CASSKRTGSFTEAFF
-	TRBV2	TRBJ1-2	CASKKGRGNYGYTF
-	TRBV6-5	TRBJ2-2	CATKESANTGELFF
-	TRBV5-1	TRBJ2-1	CASSLSGETSGRVVEQFF
-	TRBV27	TRBJ2-1	CASSPTSLNEQFF
-	TRBV7-2	TRBJ1-5	CASSLGTGRNQPQHF
few	TRBV19	TRBJ2-7	CASSRASGTFYEQYF
-	TRBV5-1	TRBJ1-1	CASSFNRGNTEAFF
once	TRBV6-5	TRBJ2-7	CASSSGTATYEQYF
few	TRBV27	TRBJ1-1	CASSLLGRGSGTEAFF
-	TRBV19	TRBJ2-5	CASSITARETQYF
-	TRBV6-2/TRBV6-3	TRBJ2-2	CASSTRDRNTGELFF
-	TRBV10-2	TRBJ2-3	CASSGQGRTDTQYF
-	TRBV6-2/TRBV6-3	TRBJ2-7	CASSYNVFGRDGSEQYF
-	TRBV9	TRBJ1-1	CASSFGQGRTEAFF
-	TRBV5-1	TRBJ1-2	CASSFSTTYGYTF
-	TRBV27	TRBJ1-4	CASSPYRGTNEKLFF
-	TRBV5-1	TRBJ2-2	CASSSLYEGARDTGELFF
-	TRBV6-2/TRBV6-3	TRBJ1-1	CASSYSRTEAFF